This TCR beta chain was identified during a study of blood T cell repertoires in COVID-19. The CDR3 loop spans 14 amino acids. Repertoires were generated with immunoSEQ multiplex PCR, while TCRdb's copy carries only in-frame clones and drops some. The sample lists a few hundred thousand clones; around 90% were seen once. The chain joins TRBV21-1 to TRBJ2-3; the table's D call TRBD2 went unverified against the DNA. TRBV21-1 is listed as a pseudogene. The clonotype originates from a woman in her late teens or twenties with acute COVID-19. What was sequenced was PBMCs or T cells enriched from blood (not recorded which). CDR3 in amino acids: CASNLPTPGATQYF. The CDR3 nucleotides are TGTGCCAGCAACCTTCCCACCCCGGGAGCTACGCAGTATTTT.